The T cell receptor (beta chain) described here comes from a study of HIV-infected children after antiretroviral therapy interruption. As for the study in general: EBV and CMV exposure was recorded in most children.

Germline CDR1 and CDR2: MGHRA and YSYEKL. CDR3 size: 13 residues. V lost 4 bases to trimming and J lost 7 bases; unmatched junction nucleotides: 5. The TCR library was built from RNA with a 3' RACE protocol and unique molecular identifiers. TCRdb reprocessed the 3' RACE reads via MiXCR and lists one record per CDR3 protein. The sample yields 90,000 or so distinct CDR3 sequences, around 6.9% seen once. With respect to this clonotype: Its specificity is not known.

Study-wide results and limits: Naive CD4+ Gini coefficient rose by interruption end, suggesting clonal expansion. Naive CD4+ CDR3 sharing between time points fell after interruption began.

Treatment defined: PENTA 11 planned treatment interruption arm or continuous ART arm. Material: CD45RA+ CD4+ T cells from PBMCs, pooled from several time points, obtained from a donor given antiretroviral therapy, either interrupted or continuous. The subset: naive CD4+ CD45RA+ CD45RO- T cells. This clonotype was sampled from a pool of human donors with HIV. This chain joins TRBV4-1 and TRBJ2-3; 7 nucleotides line up with TRBD2. The CDR3 protein is CASSPWTSNTQYF. CDR3 DNA sequence: TGCGCCAGCAGCCCCTGGACTAGTAATACGCAGTATTTT.